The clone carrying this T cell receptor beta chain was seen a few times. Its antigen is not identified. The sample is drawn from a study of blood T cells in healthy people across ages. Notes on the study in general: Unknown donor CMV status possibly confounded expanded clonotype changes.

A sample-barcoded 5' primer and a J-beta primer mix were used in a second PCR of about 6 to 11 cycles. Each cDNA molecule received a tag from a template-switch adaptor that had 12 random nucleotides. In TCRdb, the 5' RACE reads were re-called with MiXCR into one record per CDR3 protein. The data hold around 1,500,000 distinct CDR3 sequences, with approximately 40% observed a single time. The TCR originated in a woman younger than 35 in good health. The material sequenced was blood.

The CDR3 here is CSVGGRTYNEQFF. The CDR3 DNA sequence: TGCAGCGTTGGGGGACGGACGTACAATGAGCAGTTCTTC. The chain links TRBV29-1 to TRBJ2-1; possibly TRBD1 or TRBD2 for D (5 bases each). Per germline, CDR1 SQVTM and CDR2 ANQGSEA. V gave up 4 bases and J gave up 4 bases, with 11 bases separating them. The CDR3 contains 13 residues.